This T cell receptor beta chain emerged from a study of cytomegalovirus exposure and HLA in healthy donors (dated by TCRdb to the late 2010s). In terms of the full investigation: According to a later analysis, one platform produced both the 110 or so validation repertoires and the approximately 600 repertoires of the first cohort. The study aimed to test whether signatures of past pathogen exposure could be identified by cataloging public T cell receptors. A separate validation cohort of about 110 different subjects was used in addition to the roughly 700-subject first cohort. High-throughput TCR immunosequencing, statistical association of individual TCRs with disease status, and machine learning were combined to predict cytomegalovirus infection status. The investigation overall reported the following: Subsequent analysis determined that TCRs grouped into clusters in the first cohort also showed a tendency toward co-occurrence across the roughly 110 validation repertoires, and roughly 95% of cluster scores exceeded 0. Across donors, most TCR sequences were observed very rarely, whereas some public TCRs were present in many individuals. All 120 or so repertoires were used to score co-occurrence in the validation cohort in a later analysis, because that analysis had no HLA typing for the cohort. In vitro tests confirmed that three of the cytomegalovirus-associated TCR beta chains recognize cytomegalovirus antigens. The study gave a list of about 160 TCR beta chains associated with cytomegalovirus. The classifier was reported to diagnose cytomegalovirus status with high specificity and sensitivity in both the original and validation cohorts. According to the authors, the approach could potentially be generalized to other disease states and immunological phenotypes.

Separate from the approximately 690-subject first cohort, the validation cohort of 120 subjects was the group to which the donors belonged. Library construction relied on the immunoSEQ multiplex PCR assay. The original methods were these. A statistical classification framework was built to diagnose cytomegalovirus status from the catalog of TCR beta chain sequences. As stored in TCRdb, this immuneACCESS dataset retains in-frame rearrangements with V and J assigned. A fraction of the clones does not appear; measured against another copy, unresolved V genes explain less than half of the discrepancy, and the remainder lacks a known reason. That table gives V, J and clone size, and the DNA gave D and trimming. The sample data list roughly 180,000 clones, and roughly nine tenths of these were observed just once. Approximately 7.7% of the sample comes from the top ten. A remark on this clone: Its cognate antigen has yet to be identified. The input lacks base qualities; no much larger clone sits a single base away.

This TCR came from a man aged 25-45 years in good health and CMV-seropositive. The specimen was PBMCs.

CDR3 reads: CASSTRAVSPNEQYF. The nucleotides are TGTGCCAGCAGCACTCGGGCCGTCTCGCCCAACGAGCAGTACTTC. The chain was built from TRBV14 and TRBJ2-7; no D gene can be assigned with confidence. The CDR3 runs 15 residues from the cysteine to the phenylalanine. Only the CDR3 DNA stays, 45 bases, in frame from base 1. The junction shows trimming of 5 bases on V and 5 bases on J, plus 19 bases between the germline ends. For CDR1 and CDR2, the germline V gene lists SGHDN and FVKESK.